This is a list of T cell receptor beta chains from one sample in a study of cytomegalovirus exposure and HLA in healthy donors. Assay: immunoSEQ multiplex PCR; the TCRdb copy retains only in-frame clones and omits some. Among roughly 160,000 clones listed, 70% to 80% were seen once. The sequenced material came from PBMCs. The receptors originated from a man aged 25 to 45 in good health and CMV-seropositive. The CDR3 runs from the conserved cysteine through the conserved F or W. A D gene is named only where the DNA matches it firmly. The listing skips clone size in some rows; elsewhere it reads once, few, many or a size class.

d_gene: NA
j_gene: TRBJ1-1
v_gene: TRBV18
abundance: NA
CDR3aa: CASSPRGMNTEAFF
CDR3nt: TGTGCCAGCTCACCACGGGGCATGAACACTGAAGCTTTCTTT

d_gene: NA
j_gene: TRBJ2-5
v_gene: TRBV6-5
abundance: once
CDR3aa: CASSSPGRETQYF
CDR3nt: TGTGCCAGCAGTTCGCCGGGTCGGGAGACCCAGTACTTC

d_gene: TRBD1
j_gene: TRBJ1-1
v_gene: TRBV19
abundance: NA
CDR3aa: CASITGVWNTEAFF
CDR3nt: TGTGCCAGTATTACAGGGGTATGGAACACTGAAGCTTTCTTT

d_gene: TRBD1
j_gene: TRBJ1-2
v_gene: TRBV6-5
abundance: NA
CDR3aa: CASSYRDRAYGYTF
CDR3nt: TGTGCCAGCAGTTACCGTGACAGGGCCTATGGCTACACCTTC

d_gene: NA
j_gene: TRBJ2-6
v_gene: TRBV11-2
abundance: NA
CDR3aa: CASSFRGGTGANVLTF
CDR3nt: TGTGCCAGCAGCTTCAGAGGGGGAACTGGGGCCAACGTCCTGACTTTC

d_gene: TRBD1
j_gene: TRBJ2-5
v_gene: TRBV19
abundance: few
CDR3aa: CASSGDSLETQYF
CDR3nt: TGTGCCAGTAGTGGGGACAGTTTGGAGACCCAGTACTTC

d_gene: TRBD1
j_gene: TRBJ2-1
v_gene: TRBV27
abundance: few
CDR3aa: CASSLAGGVGWIF
CDR3nt: TGTGCCAGCAGTTTAGCAGGGGGCGTGGGATGGATCTTC

d_gene: TRBD1
j_gene: TRBJ2-7
v_gene: TRBV5-1
abundance: NA
CDR3aa: CASSLVDRGSYEQYF
CDR3nt: TGCGCCAGCAGCTTGGTAGACAGGGGCTCCTACGAGCAGTACTTC

d_gene: NA
j_gene: TRBJ1-4
v_gene: TRBV7-9
abundance: few
CDR3aa: CASSAPWASGEKLFF
CDR3nt: TGTGCCAGCAGCGCACCATGGGCTTCGGGGGAAAAACTGTTTTTT

d_gene: NA
j_gene: TRBJ1-5
v_gene: TRBV28
abundance: few
CDR3aa: CASSTGTHQPQHF
CDR3nt: TGTGCCAGCAGCACAGGGACACATCAGCCCCAGCATTTT

d_gene: NA
j_gene: TRBJ2-1
v_gene: TRBV20-1
abundance: NA
CDR3aa: CSATLYNEQFF
CDR3nt: TGCAGTGCTACACTTTACAATGAGCAGTTCTTC

d_gene: NA
j_gene: TRBJ2-7
v_gene: TRBV5-6
abundance: NA
CDR3aa: CASSLAQASYEQYF
CDR3nt: TGTGCCAGCAGCTTGGCACAGGCCTCCTACGAGCAGTACTTC

d_gene: NA
j_gene: TRBJ2-1
v_gene: TRBV7-3
abundance: NA
CDR3aa: CASSLNRGLNEQFF
CDR3nt: TGTGCCAGCAGCTTAAATAGGGGTCTCAATGAGCAGTTCTTC

d_gene: TRBD1
j_gene: TRBJ1-5
v_gene: TRBV7-9
abundance: NA
CDR3aa: CASSTFGQANQPQHF
CDR3nt: TGTGCCAGCAGCACCTTCGGACAGGCTAATCAGCCCCAGCATTTT

d_gene: NA
j_gene: TRBJ2-3
v_gene: TRBV29-1
abundance: NA
CDR3aa: CSVEDLSPAGLRTDTQYF
CDR3nt: TGCAGCGTTGAAGATCTGTCACCCGCCGGTTTACGCACAGATACGCAGTATTTT

d_gene: TRBD1
j_gene: TRBJ1-1
v_gene: TRBV27
abundance: few
CDR3aa: CASQGQGAAEAFF
CDR3nt: TGTGCCAGCCAGGGACAGGGGGCGGCTGAAGCTTTCTTT